Shown below are 8 T cell receptor beta chains from a single sample sequenced in a study of post-analysis software for immune sequencing data. Which antigens these TCRs recognize remains unknown. Built from TCR beta cDNA, the libraries had unique molecular identifiers in them. Each CDR3 protein is one row after TCRdb ran MiXCR on the PCR reads. The sample lists roughly 580,000 distinct CDR3 sequences, 44% occurring once. Study-wide results and limits: Several TRBV segments were more frequent in patients than controls; TRBV5-6, TRBV5-1 and TRBV20-1 belonged to this group.

The sequencing sample was made of blood. These receptors were collected from a girl aged 10-17 years with multiple sclerosis.

This clonotype was seen only a few times. This chain joins TRBV4-1 and TRBJ2-4, with 9 bases fitting TRBD1. Matching the DNA end better, TRBJ2-5 makes the J call doubtful. CDR3 length: 15 amino acids. Germline V gene data show CDR1 as MGHRA and CDR2 as YSYEKL. The CDR3 DNA reads as TGCGCCAGCAGCCCCGGGACAGGGAAAGGGGAGACCCAGTACTTC. This gives the protein CASSPGTGKGETQYF.

The V and J genes are TRBV12-3 or TRBV12-4 and TRBJ1-6; TRBD1 might be the D (5 bases). V was shortened by 5 bases and J by 9 bases, with 23 bases between the two germline ends. There are 17 residues in the CDR3. The CDR3 DNA reads as TGTGCCAGCAGTCCCCGAAGAGGGGTATTTTTATTTTCACCCCTCCACTTT. Residues: CASSPRRGVFLFSPLHF.

The chain uses TRBV12-3 or TRBV12-4 and TRBJ1-2, with no clear D. V dropped 4 bases and J dropped 4 bases, with 10 bases sitting between them. This CDR3 contains 13 residues. CDR3 amino acids: CASSSRNFYGYTF. As DNA, the CDR3 is TGTGCCAGCAGTTCACGGAATTTCTATGGCTACACCTTC.

This chain uses TRBV10-3 with TRBJ1-2; TRBD1 might be the D (5 bases). Trimming shortened V by 2 bases and J by 8 bases, and 9 bases separated the two germline ends. This CDR3 region has 12 residues. In germline, CDR1 is ENHRY, CDR2 SYGVKD. The CDR3 nucleotides are TGTGCCATCAGTGAGGGGGCTGGCGGCTACACCTTC. Translation: CAISEGAGGYTF.

The chain employs TRBV4-1 and TRBJ1-2; TRBD1 aligns across 10 bases. There are 16 residues in the CDR3. With 0 bases clipped from V and 3 bases from J, the junction kept 4 bases outside the gene matches. Per the germline V gene, CDR1 is MGHRA and CDR2 is YSYEKL. CDR3 sequence reads: CASSQDWDRGDYGYTF. DNA for the CDR3: TGCGCCAGCAGCCAAGATTGGGACAGGGGAGACTATGGCTACACCTTC.

This sequence joins TRBV14 and TRBJ2-2; a weak D match, TRBD2 (6 bases). The CDR3 is made up of 14 amino acids. Deletions cut 6 bases from V and 3 bases from J, with 11 bases between. Germline CDR1 SGHDN, CDR2 FVKESK. DNA for the CDR3: TGTGCCAGCAGGCGGGACCCTCACACCGGGGAGCTGTTTTTT. This encodes CASRRDPHTGELFF.

The V and J genes are TRBV2 and TRBJ1-3; D is unclear. The V end lost 1 base, the J end lost 2 bases, and 12 bases lay between the germline ends. Germline values: CDR1 SNHLY, CDR2 FYNNEI. The CDR3 sequence is 16 residues long. This CDR3 reads CASSEEGSAAGNTIYF. CDR3 nucleotides: TGTGCCAGCAGTGAAGAAGGTTCGGCGGCTGGAAACACCATATATTTT. Full variable domain (rest looked up from reference TRBV2 and TRBJ1-3): EPEVTQTPSHQVTQMGQEVILRCVPISNHLYFYWYRQILGQKVEFLVSFYNNEISEKSEIFDDQFSVERPDGSNFTLKIRSTKLEDSAMYFCASSEEGSAAGNTIYFGEGSWLTVV.

This chain joins TRBV9 and TRBJ1-1; D is perhaps TRBD1 (5 bases). CDR1 is SGDLS, CDR2 YYNGEE, per germline. The CDR3 is 13 amino acids. V lost 7 bases to trimming and J lost 1 base, with 11 bases between them. The CDR3 protein is CASSPGPNTEAFF. In DNA, the CDR3 is TGTGCCAGCTCCCCGGGACCGAACACTGAAGCTTTCTTT.